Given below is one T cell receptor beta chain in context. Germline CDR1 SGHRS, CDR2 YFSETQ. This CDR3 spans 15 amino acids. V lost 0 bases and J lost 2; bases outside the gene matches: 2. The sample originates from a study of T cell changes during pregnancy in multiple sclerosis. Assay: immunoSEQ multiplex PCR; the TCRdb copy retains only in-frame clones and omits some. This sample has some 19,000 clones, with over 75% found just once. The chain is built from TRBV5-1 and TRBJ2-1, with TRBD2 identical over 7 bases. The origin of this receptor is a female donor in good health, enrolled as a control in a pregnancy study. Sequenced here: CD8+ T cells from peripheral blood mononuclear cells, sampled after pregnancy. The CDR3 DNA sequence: TGCGCCAGCAGCTTGGGGCTAGCGGCCTACAATGAGCAGTTCTTC. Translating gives CASSLGLAAYNEQFF.